This TCR beta chain was sequenced in a study of control samples from healthy donors and cancer patients. This clone was seen only once. The protocol was immunoSEQ multiplex PCR, while the TCRdb copy is restricted to in-frame clones and leaves out a portion. The sample has approximately 46,000 clones, more than 80% seen once. The V end lost 3 bases, the J end lost 8 bases, and 4 bases lay between the germline ends. CDR3 length: 10 residues. Germline CDR1 reads GTSNPN; CDR2 reads SVGIG (reference sequence). Sequencing used PBMCs. V gene TRBV30 combines with J gene TRBJ2-2; unclear D gene. This clonotype was obtained from a man under 40 with colorectal cancer. The CDR3 DNA is TGTGCCTGGAGGGATGGGGAGCTGTTTTTT. This gives the protein CAWRDGELFF.